This TCR beta chain came from a study of OX40 agonist ivuxolimab in advanced cancers. Across the whole study: Three partial responders included one hepatocellular carcinoma patient and two cutaneous melanoma patients. Study-level findings and limits: Relatively little clonal expansion, among the lowest observed, appeared in partial responders at 0.1-3.0 mg/kg.

Profiled with immunoSEQ multiplex PCR; TCRdb holds only in-frame clones, not every one. The sample holds 65,000 to 95,000 clones, approximately 92% seen once. Autoimmune disease history or systemic immunosuppression meant exclusion. Peripheral blood came from all dose cohorts at three timepoints. Details on this clone: As yet, its antigen is unknown.

V shed 0 bases, J shed 9 bases, and the junction held 9 bases outside the gene matches. Germline lookup yields CDR1 LNHDA and CDR2 SQIVND (reference sequence). This CDR3 is 16 amino acids long. The sequence came from an adult with an advanced solid tumor such as melanoma, head and neck, liver or kidney cancer. Sequenced here: CD4+ or CD8+ T cells sorted from blood, sampled in a trial of the OX40 agonist ivuxolimab. The J gene is TRBJ2-1, the V gene TRBV19, with 9 bases fitting TRBD2. The CDR3 loop reads CASSIEPSGIFSEQFF. In DNA, the CDR3 is TGTGCCAGTAGTATAGAACCTAGCGGGATTTTCAGTGAGCAGTTCTTC.